The present T cell receptor (beta chain) was sequenced within a study of blood T cell repertoires in COVID-19. Study background: Collection of acute and convalescent COVID-19 samples took place in the United States, Italy and Spain.

Per the germline V gene, CDR1 is LNHNV and CDR2 is YYDKDF (reference sequence). Between the trimmed V and J ends, which lost 4 bases and 5 bases, there was a span of 14 bases. The CDR3 has 14 residues. Per the original methods: By means of reference gene primer amplification, nucleated cell counts were estimated. Clones were sequenced by immunoSEQ multiplex PCR, and TCRdb holds only the in-frame ones, with some missing. V and J calls and clone size are copied from that table; D and trimming were computed from the DNA. In the table there are approximately 400,000 clones, approximately 87% of which are singletons. Recovered participants had two consecutive negative NP/OP PCR tests, healthcare professional clearance, or symptom resolution.

The chain joins TRBV15 to TRBJ1-1; no reliable D call. The sample consisted of PBMCs or T cells enriched from blood (not recorded which). The sequence was obtained from a man aged 25 to 45 who had recovered from COVID-19. The chain's CDR3 is CATSTGLFGTEAFF. CDR3 in DNA: TGTGCCACCAGCACAGGACTTTTTGGGACTGAAGCTTTCTTT.